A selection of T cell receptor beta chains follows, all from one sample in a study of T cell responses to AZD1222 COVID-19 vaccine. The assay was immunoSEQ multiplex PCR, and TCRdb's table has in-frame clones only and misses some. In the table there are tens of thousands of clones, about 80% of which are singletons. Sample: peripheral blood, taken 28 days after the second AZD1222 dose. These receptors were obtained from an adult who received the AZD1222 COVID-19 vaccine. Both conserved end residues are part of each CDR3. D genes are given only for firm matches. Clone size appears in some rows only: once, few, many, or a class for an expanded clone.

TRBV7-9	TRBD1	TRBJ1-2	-	CASSITGVVPYGYTF	TGTGCCAGCAGTATAACAGGGGTCGTACCTTATGGCTACACCTTC
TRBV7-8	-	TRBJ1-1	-	CASSFSGEDTEAFF	TGTGCCAGCAGCTTCAGCGGGGAGGACACTGAAGCTTTCTTT
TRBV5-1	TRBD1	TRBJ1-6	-	CASSEGTGGSLHF	TGCGCCAGCAGCGAGGGGACAGGAGGCTCCCTCCACTTT
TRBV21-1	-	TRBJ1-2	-	CASSNPGCYGYTF	TGTGCCAGCAGCAATCCGGGGTGCTATGGCTACACCTTC
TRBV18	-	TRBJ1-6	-	CASSPPGHMNSPLHF	TGTGCCAGCTCACCACCGGGACACATGAATTCACCCCTCCACTTT
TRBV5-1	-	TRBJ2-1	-	CASSRQARGGYNEQFF	TGCGCCAGCAGCCGCCAGGCGAGGGGGGGTTACAATGAGCAGTTCTTC
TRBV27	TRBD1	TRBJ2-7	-	CASSHRGAAYEQYF	TGTGCCAGCAGTCACAGGGGGGCCGCCTACGAGCAGTACTTC
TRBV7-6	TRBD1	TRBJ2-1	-	CASSYRQGIPDNEQFF	TGTGCCAGCAGCTACAGACAGGGAATCCCCGACAATGAGCAGTTCTTC
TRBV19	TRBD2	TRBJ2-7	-	CATSRSGTSGIGEQYF	TGTGCCACTAGTCGATCAGGGACTAGCGGGATTGGCGAGCAGTACTTC
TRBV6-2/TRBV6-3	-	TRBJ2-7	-	CASSYAARGEQYF	TGTGCCAGCAGTTACGCAGCCAGAGGCGAGCAGTACTTC
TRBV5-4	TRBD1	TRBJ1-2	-	CASSFLQGTNYGYTF	TGTGCCAGCAGCTTCCTACAGGGGACAAACTATGGCTACACCTTC
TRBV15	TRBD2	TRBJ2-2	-	CATSREKREINTGELFF	TGTGCCACCAGCAGAGAGAAGCGGGAGATCAACACCGGGGAGCTGTTTTTT
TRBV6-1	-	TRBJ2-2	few	CASSETGAGELFF	TGTGCCAGCAGTGAAACAGGTGCCGGGGAGCTGTTTTTT
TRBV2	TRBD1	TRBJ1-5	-	CASRGDRGGNQPQHF	TGTGCCAGCAGGGGGGACAGGGGTGGCAATCAGCCCCAGCATTTT
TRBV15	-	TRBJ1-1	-	CATSRGPGGGESEAFF	TGTGCCACCAGCAGAGGCCCCGGTGGGGGAGAATCTGAAGCTTTCTTT